What follows is one T cell receptor (beta chain) and its context. The antigen remains unidentified. Germline V gene lookup returns CDR1 MNHEY and CDR2 SVGAGI. With 0 bases removed from V and 4 bases from J, the gap between germline ends came to 9 bases. CDR3 length: 14 residues. This specimen belongs to a study of cytomegalovirus exposure and HLA in healthy donors. Study-wide findings and caveats: Most TCR sequences were rare, but some public TCRs occurred in many donors. TCR beta chains numbering 164 were designated cytomegalovirus-associated. As immune exposure information, only CMV serostatus was available.

The PCR was carried out with 60 Vbeta primers and 13 Jbeta primers. Original methodology: It was a later analysis that counted tens of millions of unique TCR beta chains, of which approximately 11 million were shared. The data were produced by immunoSEQ multiplex PCR, yet TCRdb's version contains in-frame clones alone and is incomplete. That table supplies the V and J calls and clone size; D and trimming were determined from the DNA. This sample has about 120,000 clones, with 77% found just once. Sequencing used PBMCs. The receptor was derived from a man aged 40-49 years in good health and CMV-seropositive. J is TRBJ1-2 and V is TRBV6-5; D possibly corresponds to TRBD1 (6 bases). CDR3 bases: TGTGCCAGCAGTTACTCCCCGGACAGCTATGGCTACACCTTC. Amino acid sequence: CASSYSPDSYGYTF.